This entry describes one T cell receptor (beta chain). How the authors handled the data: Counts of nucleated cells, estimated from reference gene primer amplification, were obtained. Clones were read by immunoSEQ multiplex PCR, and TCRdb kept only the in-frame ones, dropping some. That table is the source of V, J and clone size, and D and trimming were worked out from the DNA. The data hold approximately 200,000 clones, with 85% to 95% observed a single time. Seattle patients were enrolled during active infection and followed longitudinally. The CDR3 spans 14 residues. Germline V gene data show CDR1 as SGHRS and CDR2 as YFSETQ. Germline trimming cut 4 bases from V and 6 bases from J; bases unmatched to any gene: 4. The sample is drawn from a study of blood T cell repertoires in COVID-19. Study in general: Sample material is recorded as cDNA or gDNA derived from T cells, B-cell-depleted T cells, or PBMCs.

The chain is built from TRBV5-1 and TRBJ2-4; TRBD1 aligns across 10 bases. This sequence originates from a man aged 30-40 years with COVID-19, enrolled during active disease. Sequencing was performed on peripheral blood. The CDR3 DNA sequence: TGCGCCAGCAGCCAGGGACAGGGGCTAAACATTCAGTACTTC. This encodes CASSQGQGLNIQYF.